This T cell receptor (beta chain) originates from a study of cytotoxic CD8 clonotypes in ibrutinib-treated CLL. Depth targeted 1 in 200,000 to 1 in 1 million T cells, averaging about 9.2x coverage per clonotype. Data came from immunoSEQ multiplex PCR; TCRdb stores just in-frame clones and leaves some out. The table has around 97,000 clones, approximately 80% seen once; the top ten hold less than 35%. CDR3 length: 12 residues. V gave up 4 bases and J gave up 4 bases, with 5 bases separating them. Germline V gene sequence: CDR1 MRHNA, CDR2 SNTAGT. The sample was PBMCs, taken after 12 months of ibrutinib treatment. The source is a human donor with chronic lymphocytic leukemia. This chain connects TRBV6-4 to TRBJ2-1; maybe TRBD1 (5 bases). The CDR3 sequence is CASSGQYNEQFF. In DNA, the CDR3 is TGTGCCAGCAGTGGACAGTACAATGAGCAGTTCTTC.